Below are 3 T cell receptor beta chains sequenced from a single sample in a study of beta chain features in type 1 diabetes. Regarding the study as a whole: In every one of the four CD4+ subsets, TCRB CDR3s were moderately but significantly shorter in Type 1 diabetes patients.

Reverse transcription of all isolated RNA meant that expressed TCRB transcripts were sequenced. Sequencing used immunoSEQ multiplex PCR; TCRdb keeps in-frame clones, though not all of them. The sample has about 160,000 clones, 8% to 9.5% seen once; the top ten hold over 0.5%. Their cognate antigens are unknown. Specimen: central memory CD4+ T cells from blood. The receptors originated from a young woman with type 1 diabetes.

This rearrangement joins TRBV14 to TRBJ1-5, with D unclear. The CDR3 totals 14 residues. V was shortened by 0 bases and J by 9 bases, with 12 bases between the two germline ends. CDR1 is SGHDN and CDR2 is FVKESK in the germline V gene. The CDR3 DNA is TGTGCCAGCAGCCAAGATGCCCAGGTTCCGCCCCAGCATTTT. Its protein is CASSQDAQVPPQHF.

This clone showed up just a few times. This chain links TRBV6-1 with TRBJ1-5, with D possibly being TRBD1 (6 bases). Germline V gene data show CDR1 as MNHNS and CDR2 as SASEGT. V lost 8 bases and J lost 1, with 12 bases in between. The CDR3 consists of 14 residues. In DNA form, the CDR3 reads TGTGCCAGCGAACAGGGTGGGAGCAATCAGCCCCAGCATTTT. It is translated as CASEQGGSNQPQHF.

This clone was counted a few times. V gene TRBV5-6 combines with J gene TRBJ2-5; D is perhaps TRBD1 (6 bases). Trimming removed 0 bases at V and 2 bases at J, with 8 bases between. This CDR3 contains 14 residues. The germline V gene has CDR1 SGHDT and CDR2 YYEEEE. CDR3 nucleotide sequence: TGTGCCAGCAGCTTGGGGACAGCTCAAGAGACCCAGTACTTC. Its protein is CASSLGTAQETQYF.